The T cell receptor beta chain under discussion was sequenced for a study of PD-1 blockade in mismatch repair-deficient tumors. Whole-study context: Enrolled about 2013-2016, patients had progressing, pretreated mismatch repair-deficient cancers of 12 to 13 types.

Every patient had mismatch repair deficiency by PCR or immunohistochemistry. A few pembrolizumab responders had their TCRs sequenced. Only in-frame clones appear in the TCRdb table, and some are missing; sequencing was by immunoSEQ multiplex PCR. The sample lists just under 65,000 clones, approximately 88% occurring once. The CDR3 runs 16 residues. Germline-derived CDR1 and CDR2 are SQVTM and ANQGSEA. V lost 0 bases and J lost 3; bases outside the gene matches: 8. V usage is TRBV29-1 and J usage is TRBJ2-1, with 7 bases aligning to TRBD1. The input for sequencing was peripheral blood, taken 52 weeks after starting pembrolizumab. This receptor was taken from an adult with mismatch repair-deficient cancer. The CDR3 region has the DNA TGCAGCGTTGAAGATATAGGGACAGCCGACTACAATGAGCAGTTCTTC. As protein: CSVEDIGTADYNEQFF.